These 10 T cell receptor beta chains share one sample of origin, sequenced in a study of human T cells and chemical hapten exposure. TCRdb independently ran MiXCR on the RACE reads; one entry per CDR3 protein. The top ten clones hold around 2% of a sample with about 380,000 distinct CDR3 sequences, roughly 5% of them seen once. Time point denoted: patch test 1, 2 weeks after DPC sensitization. Regarding treatment: therapeutic diphenylcyclopropenone sensitization with weekly scalp DPC. Source: whole blood, taken in connection with sensitization to the hapten diphenylcyclopropenone (DPC). The source is a woman in her fifties or sixties with alopecia areata. Some clones in this sample may be carry-over from other donors' samples.

This chain joins TRBV20-1 and TRBJ1-1; tentatively, D is TRBD1 (5 bases). V lost 4 bases, J lost 0 bases, and 12 bases lay in between. The CDR3 runs to 14 residues. In germline, CDR1 is DFQATT, CDR2 SNEGSKA (reference sequence). The CDR3 reads CSATLTVLNTEAFF. The CDR3 region has the DNA TGCAGTGCTACTCTGACAGTCCTGAACACTGAAGCTTTCTTT.

Many counts were recorded for this clonotype. The V call is TRBV20-1, the J call TRBJ2-3; D call uncertain. CDR3 length equals 13 residues. The V end lost 5 bases, the J end lost 0 bases, and 9 bases lay between the germline ends. CDR1 is DFQATT and CDR2 is SNEGSKA in the germline V gene (reference sequence). The chain's CDR3 is CSADGSSTDTQYF. Written as DNA, the CDR3 is TGCAGTGCTGATGGGTCGAGCACAGATACGCAGTATTTT.

This clonotype came up a few times. The chain links TRBV10-3 to TRBJ2-5; 9 nucleotides match TRBD2. The CDR3 consists of 16 residues. The germline CDR1 and CDR2 sequences are ENHRY and SYGVKD. With V trimmed by 3 bases and J by 0 bases, 5 bases remained unmatched. The CDR3 DNA sequence: TGTGCCATCAGTGATCTAGCGGGGATGTACCAAGAGACCCAGTACTTC. Translating it yields CAISDLAGMYQETQYF.

This clonotype was picked up many times. The V call is TRBV7-2, the J call TRBJ2-2; tentatively, D is TRBD1 (6 bases). Germline lookup yields CDR1 SGHTA and CDR2 FQGNSA. Trimming removed 4 bases at V and 6 bases at J, with 12 bases between. CDR3 size: 14 residues. The CDR3: CASSSRQAAGELFF. CDR3 sequence (DNA): TGTGCCAGCAGCTCCAGACAGGCGGCCGGGGAGCTGTTTTTT. Full variable domain (remainder filled in from reference TRBV7-2 and TRBJ2-2): GAGVSQSPSNKVTEKGKDVELRCDPISGHTALYWYRQSLGQGLEFLIYFQGNSAPDKSGLPSDRFSAERTGGSVSTLTIQRTQQEDSAVYLCASSSRQAAGELFFGEGSRLTVL.

The chain links TRBV12-3 or TRBV12-4 to TRBJ1-1; D is possibly TRBD1 (6 bases). V was clipped by 7 bases and J by 0 bases, with 15 bases between them. The CDR3 covers 15 residues. In DNA, the CDR3 is TGTGCCAGCATCACTGGGGGCAACCTGAACACTGAAGCTTTCTTT. Translation gives CASITGGNLNTEAFF.

The gene calls are TRBV9 and TRBJ1-2, with a weak D call TRBD1 (5 bases). Trimming took off 0 bases at V and 4 bases at J, with 13 bases between the two ends. Per the germline V gene, CDR1 is SGDLS and CDR2 is YYNGEE. The CDR3 runs 15 residues. CDR3 nucleotide sequence: TGTGCCAGCAGCGTAGAGGCAGGGATCGGCTATGGCTACACCTTC. This gives the protein CASSVEAGIGYGYTF.

The table lists this clonotype with many counts. The chain joins TRBV6-5 to TRBJ2-3; possible D gene TRBD2, 6 bases. CDR3 length equals 16 residues. Germline V gene lookup returns CDR1 MNHEY and CDR2 SVGAGI. V shed 7 bases and J shed 2 bases, with 19 bases lying between them. CDR3 in DNA: TGTGCCAGCAACCCTTATAGCGGAGGGGCCACAGATACGCAGTATTTT. Translation gives CASNPYSGGATDTQYF.

The CDR3 DNA reads as TGTGCCAGCAGTATATTCCAGGAATGGGGTGGCTACACCTTC. Protein product: CASSIFQEWGGYTF. The chain uses TRBV12-3 or TRBV12-4 and TRBJ1-2; D is uncertain. CDR3 size: 14 residues. Deletions cut 5 bases from V and 7 bases from J, with 17 bases between.

This clonotype was picked up a small number of times. The chain is built from TRBV4-1 and TRBJ2-7, with a possible D match to TRBD1 (6 bases). Germline V CDR1 and CDR2: MGHRA, YSYEKL. V lost 3 bases, J lost 2 bases, and 14 bases lay in between. The CDR3 is 15 amino acids. CDR3 region: CASSHPPQGTYEQYF. CDR3 in DNA: TGCGCCAGCAGCCACCCACCCCAGGGGACCTACGAGCAGTACTTC.

V and J are TRBV4-1 and TRBJ1-5; 7 nucleotides align to TRBD1. This CDR3 has 15 residues. V dropped 3 bases and J dropped 3; count of bases not matched to a gene: 5. Germline values: CDR1 MGHRA, CDR2 YSYEKL. This CDR3 reads CASSHLGQNNQPQHF. The CDR3 DNA sequence: TGCGCCAGCAGCCATCTGGGACAGAACAATCAGCCCCAGCATTTT.